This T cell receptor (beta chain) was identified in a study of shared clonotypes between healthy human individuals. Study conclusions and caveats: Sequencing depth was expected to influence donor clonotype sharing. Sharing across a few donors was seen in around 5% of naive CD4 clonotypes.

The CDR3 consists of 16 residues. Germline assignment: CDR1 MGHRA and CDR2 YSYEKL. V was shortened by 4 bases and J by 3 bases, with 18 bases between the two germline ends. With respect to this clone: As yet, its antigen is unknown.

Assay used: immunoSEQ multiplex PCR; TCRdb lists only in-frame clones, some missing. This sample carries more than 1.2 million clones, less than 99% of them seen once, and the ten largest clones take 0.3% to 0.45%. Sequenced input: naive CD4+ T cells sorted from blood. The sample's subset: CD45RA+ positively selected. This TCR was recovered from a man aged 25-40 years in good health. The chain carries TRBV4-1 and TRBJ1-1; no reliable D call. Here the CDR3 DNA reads TGCGCCAGCAGCCCTGGGCAGGATTGGAGGTACACTGAAGCTTTCTTT. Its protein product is CASSPGQDWRYTEAFF.